This T cell receptor beta chain is drawn from a study of Ad26.COV2.S vaccination and SARS-CoV-2 variants. For the study at large: This donor came from the COV1001 trial of Ad26.COV2.S. Findings and limits, study-wide: Vaccinees reportedly had broad spike-specific CD8+ and CD4+ T cell responses.

The table came from immunoSEQ multiplex PCR; TCRdb's copy has only in-frame clones and leaves some out. The table shows roughly 300,000 clones, with 80% to 90% occurring only once. Turning to this clone: The antigen remains unidentified.

V was shortened by 3 bases and J by 0 bases, with 13 bases between the two germline ends. This CDR3 spans 15 amino acids. In germline, CDR1 is DFQATT, CDR2 SNEGSKA (reference sequence). Noted treatment: roughly 18 received Ad26.COV2.S at low or high dose, single or two shots; roughly five received placebo; per-sample allocation not given. Material that was analyzed had been drawn on day 63 after the first vaccine or placebo injection. In Boston, an adult donor aged 18-55 years took part. Ad26 vector vaccine expressed Wuhan-strain SARS-CoV-2 spike. Specimen: peripheral blood, collected in a trial of Ad26.COV2.S vaccine versus placebo. The TCR comes from a person aged 18-60 years who received the Ad26.COV2.S COVID-19 vaccine or a placebo. The V gene is TRBV20-1, the J gene TRBJ2-3; D call uncertain. The CDR3 reads CSASSPPASTDTQYF. The CDR3 DNA is TGCAGTGCTAGTAGCCCACCCGCTAGCACAGATACGCAGTATTTT.